A selection of T cell receptor beta chains follows, all from one sample in a study of OX40 agonist ivuxolimab in advanced cancers. Only in-frame clones appear in the TCRdb table, and some are missing; sequencing was by immunoSEQ multiplex PCR. This sample has roughly 56,000 clones; 70% to 90% occur once, and the top ten carry 4.7%. The source material was CD4+ or CD8+ T cells sorted from blood, sampled in a trial of the OX40 agonist ivuxolimab. The receptors originated from an adult with an advanced solid tumor such as melanoma, head and neck, liver or kidney cancer. CDR3s include the opening cysteine and the closing phenylalanine or tryptophan. Clone size appears in some rows only: once, few, many, or a class for an expanded clone.

TRBV30,.,CAWVTPGDQETQYF
TRBV28,.,CASSQSWSTDTQYF
TRBV11-2,.,CASSLAGTGVEQYF
TRBV18,once,CASSPTPGGSTDTQYF
TRBV14,.,CASSNAGSHGYTF
TRBV5-1,.,CASSPGQIYEQYF
TRBV9,.,CASSVGDRGRIRNTGELFF
TRBV7-8,.,CASSLGSGPHEQYF
TRBV14,.,CASSLAGVATDTQYF
TRBV2,.,CASSEGYQGNQPQHF
TRBV11-3,.,CASSEWGPTGYEQYF
TRBV5-1,.,CASSFTLGNEQFF